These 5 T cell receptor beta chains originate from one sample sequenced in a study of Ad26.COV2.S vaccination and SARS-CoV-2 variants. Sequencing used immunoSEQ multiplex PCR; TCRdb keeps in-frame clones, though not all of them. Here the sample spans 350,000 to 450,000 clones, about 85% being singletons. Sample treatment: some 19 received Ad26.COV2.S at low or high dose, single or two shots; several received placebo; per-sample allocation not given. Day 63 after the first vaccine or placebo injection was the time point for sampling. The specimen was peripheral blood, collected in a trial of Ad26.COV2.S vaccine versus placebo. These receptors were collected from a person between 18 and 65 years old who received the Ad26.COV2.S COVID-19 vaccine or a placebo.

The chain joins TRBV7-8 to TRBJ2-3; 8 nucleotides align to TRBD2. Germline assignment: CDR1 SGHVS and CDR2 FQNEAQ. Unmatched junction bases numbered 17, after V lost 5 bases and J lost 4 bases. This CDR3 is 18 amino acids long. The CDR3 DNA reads TGTGCCAGCAGCATGGGACTAGTGAGCCCCGCAAAAGCAGATACGCAGTATTTT. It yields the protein CASSMGLVSPAKADTQYF.

CDR3 DNA sequence: TGTGCCAGCAGTTACATCGGGACAGGGGAGCAAGGCTACACCTTC. Its protein is CASSYIGTGEQGYTF. This chain uses TRBV27 with TRBJ1-2; 10 positions match TRBD1. V gave up 4 bases and J gave up 8 bases; unmatched junction bases: 10. This CDR3 spans 15 amino acids. The germline CDR1 and CDR2 sequences are MNHEY and SMNVEV (reference sequence).

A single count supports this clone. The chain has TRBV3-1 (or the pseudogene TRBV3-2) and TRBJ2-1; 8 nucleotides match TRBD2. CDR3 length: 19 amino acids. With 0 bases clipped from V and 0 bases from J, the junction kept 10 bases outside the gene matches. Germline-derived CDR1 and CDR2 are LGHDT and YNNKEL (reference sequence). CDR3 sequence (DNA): TGTGCCAGCAGCCAAGATTTGGCTAGCGGGTATAGCTCCTACAATGAGCAGTTCTTC. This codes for CASSQDLASGYSSYNEQFF.

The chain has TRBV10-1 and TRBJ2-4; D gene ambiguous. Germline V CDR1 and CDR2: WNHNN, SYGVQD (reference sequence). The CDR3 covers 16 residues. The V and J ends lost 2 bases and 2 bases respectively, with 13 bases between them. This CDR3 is CASSEKGMASKNIQYF. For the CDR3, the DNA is TGCGCCAGCAGTGAGAAGGGAATGGCGTCCAAAAACATTCAGTACTTC.

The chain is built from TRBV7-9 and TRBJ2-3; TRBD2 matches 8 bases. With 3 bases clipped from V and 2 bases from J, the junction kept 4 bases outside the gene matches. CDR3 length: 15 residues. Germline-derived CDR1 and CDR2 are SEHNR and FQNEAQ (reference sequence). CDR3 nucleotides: TGTGCCAGCAGCTTTACTAGCGGATTCACAGATACGCAGTATTTT. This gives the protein CASSFTSGFTDTQYF.